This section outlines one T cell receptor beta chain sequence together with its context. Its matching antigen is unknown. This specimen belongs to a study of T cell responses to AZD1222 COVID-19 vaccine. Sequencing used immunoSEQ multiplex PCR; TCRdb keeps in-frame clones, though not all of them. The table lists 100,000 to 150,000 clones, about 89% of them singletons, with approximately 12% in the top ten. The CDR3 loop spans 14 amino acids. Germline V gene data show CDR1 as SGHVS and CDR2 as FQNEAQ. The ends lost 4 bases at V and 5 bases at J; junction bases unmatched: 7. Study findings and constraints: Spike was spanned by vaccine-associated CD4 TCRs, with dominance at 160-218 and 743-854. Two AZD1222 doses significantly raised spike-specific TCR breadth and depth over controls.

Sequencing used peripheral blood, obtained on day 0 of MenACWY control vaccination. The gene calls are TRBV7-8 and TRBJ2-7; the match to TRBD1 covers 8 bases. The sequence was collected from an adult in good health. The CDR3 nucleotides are TGTGCCAGCAGCTCCCGGACAGGGATCCACGAGCAGTACTTC. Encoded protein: CASSSRTGIHEQYF.